Presented here are 23 T cell receptor beta chains from one specimen sequenced in a study of shared clonotypes between healthy human individuals. Clones were read by immunoSEQ multiplex PCR, and TCRdb kept only the in-frame ones, dropping some. Here the sample spans a few million clones, about 92% being singletons. The sample taken for sequencing was naive CD4+ T cells from PBMCs. Described subset: CD45RA+ positively selected. These receptors were collected from a man between 18 and 29 years old in good health. Some clones in this sample may be carry-over from other donors' samples.

This chain links TRBV6-1 with TRBJ1-2; 7 bases line up with TRBD1. Germline V gene lookup returns CDR1 MNHNS and CDR2 SASEGT. CDR3 length equals 16 residues. With 4 bases clipped from V and 4 bases from J, the junction kept 12 bases outside the gene matches. The CDR3 DNA reads TGTGCCAGCAGTGGATCGACCGGGACAGATATCTATGGCTACACCTTC. It specifies CASSGSTGTDIYGYTF.

In regard to this clone: The same CDR3 can be traced to other DNA sequences in this sample. The CDR3 loop reads CASSLEGGQPQHF. CDR3 nucleotides: TGTGCCAGCAGCTTAGAGGGGGGTCAGCCCCAGCATTTT. The V and J genes are TRBV7-2 and TRBJ1-5, with a weak D call TRBD1 (6 bases). Germline lookup yields CDR1 SGHTA and CDR2 FQGNSA. Trimming removed 1 base at V and 6 bases at J, with 7 bases between. The CDR3 is 13 amino acids.

The chain couples TRBV5-4 to TRBJ2-5; 14 nucleotides match TRBD2. The CDR3 sequence is 14 residues long. From germline, CDR1 is SGHNT and CDR2 YYREEE (reference sequence). After removal of 7 bases from V and 4 bases from J, the junction contained 3 bases not matched to a gene. The CDR3 DNA is TGTGCCAGCGGGGGACTAGCGGGAGCAGAGACCCAGTACTTC. Amino acid sequence: CASGGLAGAETQYF. The full variable domain, in which reference TRBV5-4 and TRBJ2-5 provide the parts outside the CDR3, is ETGVTQSPTHLIKTRGQQVTLRCSSQSGHNTVSWYQQALGQGPQFIFQYYREEENGRGNFPPRFSGLQFPNYSSELNVNALELDDSALYLCASGGLAGAETQYFGPGTRLLVL.

The rearrangement uses TRBV7-9 and TRBJ2-7; D tentatively reads TRBD1 or TRBD2 (5 bases each). The CDR3 consists of 16 residues. V was cut by 5 bases and J by 1 base, with 18 bases left in between. The germline V gene encodes CDR1 SEHNR and CDR2 FQNEAQ (reference sequence). CDR3 nucleotide sequence: TGTGCCAGCAGCCGCGGTCGGGACCTGGGTTCCTACGAGCAGTACTTC. Its protein is CASSRGRDLGSYEQYF.

The CDR3 DNA reads TGTGCCAGCTCCCGGGGAGGTAGCGAGACCCAGTACTTC. This sequence encodes CASSRGGSETQYF. The V and J genes are TRBV6-1 and TRBJ2-5, with D possibly being TRBD2 (6 bases). The CDR3 has 13 residues. CDR1 is MNHNS and CDR2 is SASEGT in the germline V gene. The V end lost 8 bases, the J end lost 5 bases, and 15 bases lay between the germline ends.

V gene TRBV5-1 combines with J gene TRBJ2-6; D gene unclear. Trimming took off 4 bases at V and 2 bases at J, with 10 bases between the two ends. The CDR3 is 15 amino acids. Germline V gene lookup returns CDR1 SGHRS and CDR2 YFSETQ. This CDR3 reads CASSAAIPGANVLTF. The CDR3 DNA reads as TGCGCCAGCAGCGCTGCAATACCTGGGGCCAACGTCCTGACTTTC.

V and J are TRBV10-3 and TRBJ2-1; D is uncertain. The CDR3 extends over 13 amino acids. Per germline, CDR1 ENHRY and CDR2 SYGVKD. V lost 5 bases to trimming and J lost 7 bases, with 12 bases between them. The chain's CDR3 is CAISPTGKNEQFF. The CDR3 coding sequence is TGTGCCATCAGTCCGACCGGTAAGAATGAGCAGTTCTTC.

The CDR3 sequence is CASSLEGFEKLFF. In DNA, the CDR3 is TGCGCCAGCAGCTTGGAGGGGTTTGAAAAACTGTTTTTT. The chain is built from TRBV5-1 and TRBJ1-4, with TRBD1 as a possible D gene (5 bases). The CDR3 totals 13 residues. Germline V CDR1 and CDR2: SGHRS, YFSETQ. The V and J ends lost 0 bases and 7 bases respectively, with 7 bases between them. The full variable domain, in which reference TRBV5-1 and TRBJ1-4 provide the parts outside the CDR3, is KAGVTQTPRYLIKTRGQQVTLSCSPISGHRSVSWYQQTPGQGLQFLFEYFSETQRNKGNFPGRFSGRQFSNSRSEMNVSTLELGDSALYLCASSLEGFEKLFFGSGTQLSVL.

Of note for this clone: This sample includes further DNA sequences coding for the same CDR3. The V gene is TRBV9, the J gene TRBJ1-1; D is unresolved. V was shortened by 0 bases and J by 1 base, with 7 bases between the two germline ends. Per germline, CDR1 SGDLS and CDR2 YYNGEE. The CDR3 is 14 amino acids. The CDR3 DNA sequence: TGTGCCAGCAGCGTAGGGGAACGGAACACTGAAGCTTTCTTT. It is translated as CASSVGERNTEAFF.

This chain joins TRBV5-1 and TRBJ2-1; weak D call: TRBD1 (7 bases). The CDR3 spans 17 residues. The V gene lost 5 bases and the J gene lost 0 bases, with 18 bases spanning the gap. Germline V gene data show CDR1 as SGHRS and CDR2 as YFSETQ. This CDR3 reads CASSPRAGGGSYNEQFF. Written as DNA, the CDR3 is TGCGCCAGCAGTCCCAGGGCAGGGGGAGGCTCCTACAATGAGCAGTTCTTC.

V usage is TRBV27 and J usage is TRBJ2-7, with D perhaps given as TRBD1 or TRBD2 (5 bases each). The germline V and J ends were trimmed by 0 bases and 2 bases, with 23 bases remaining between them. Germline V gene lookup returns CDR1 MNHEY and CDR2 SMNVEV (reference sequence). The CDR3 is made up of 19 amino acids. This CDR3 reads CASSLSPGRNLSPTYEQYF. In DNA, the CDR3 is TGTGCCAGCAGTTTATCTCCGGGACGTAACCTTTCACCTACCTACGAGCAGTACTTC.

This clone was picked up one time. Other DNA variants within this sample encode the same CDR3. The gene calls are TRBV9 and TRBJ1-3; no reliable D call. With 0 bases removed from V and 4 bases from J, the gap between germline ends came to 5 bases. CDR1 is SGDLS, CDR2 YYNGEE, per germline. The CDR3 has 13 residues. CDR3 amino acids: CASSVVGGNTIYF. Here the CDR3 DNA reads TGTGCCAGCAGCGTAGTGGGGGGAAACACCATATATTTT.

This clone was seen just once. The chain uses TRBV7-2 and TRBJ2-3, with 15 bases matching TRBD2. The CDR3 length is 16 residues. V was clipped by 5 bases and J by 4 bases; unmatched bases: 4. The V gene's germline CDR1 is SGHTA and CDR2 FQGNSA. The CDR3 is CASSPGTSGRSDTQYF. The CDR3 region has the DNA TGTGCCAGCAGCCCAGGGACTAGCGGGAGGTCAGATACGCAGTATTTT.

The rearrangement links TRBV11-2 to TRBJ2-7; possible D gene TRBD2, 6 bases. Between the trimmed V and J ends, which lost 7 bases and 4 bases, there was a span of 14 bases. The CDR3 is 13 amino acids. The germline gives CDR1 SGHAT, CDR2 FQNNGV. CDR3 DNA sequence: TGTGCCAGCAATTACGGGAGAGGGTACGAGCAGTACTTC. Translating it yields CASNYGRGYEQYF.

This chain links TRBV11-2 with TRBJ2-4; possible D gene TRBD2, 5 bases. The CDR3 contains 15 residues. Trimming removed 7 bases from V and 0 bases from J, with 13 bases in between. Germline-derived CDR1 and CDR2 are SGHAT and FQNNGV. In DNA form, the CDR3 reads TGTGCCAGCAACGGGGAAGCGCTAGCCAAAAACATTCAGTACTTC. Amino acid sequence: CASNGEALAKNIQYF.

The chain combines TRBV18 with TRBJ1-2, with D possibly being TRBD1 (5 bases). CDR1 KGHSH and CDR2 LQKENI come from the germline V gene. The CDR3 is 15 amino acids. V lost 2 bases and J 4 bases, leaving 14 bases between the germline ends. The chain's CDR3 is CASSPTTGGSYGYTF. The CDR3 DNA reads TGTGCCAGCTCACCAACCACGGGGGGAAGCTATGGCTACACCTTC.

As to this clone: Other DNA sequences in this sample translate to the same CDR3. This CDR3 is CASSLLGETQYF. DNA of the CDR3: TGTGCCAGCAGTTTATTGGGCGAGACCCAGTACTTC. V usage is TRBV28 and J usage is TRBJ2-5; D remains unclear. Trimming cost V 1 base and J 5 bases, with 5 bases left between them. CDR3 size: 12 residues. The germline CDR1 and CDR2 sequences are MDHEN and SYDVKM.

The CDR3 sequence: CASSQVDIKIARVKNIQYF. In nucleotides, the CDR3 is TGCGCCAGCAGCCAAGTCGATATAAAAATAGCGCGGGTCAAAAACATTCAGTACTTC. V is TRBV4-1 and J is TRBJ2-4; D possibly corresponds to TRBD2 (5 bases). Trimming shortened V by 1 base and J by 3 bases, and 22 bases separated the two germline ends. The CDR3 consists of 19 residues. The V gene's germline CDR1 is MGHRA and CDR2 YSYEKL.

The CDR3 DNA sequence: TGTGCCAGCAGCTTGGGGACAGGGCCCAATGAAAAACTGTTTTTT. It encodes CASSLGTGPNEKLFF. The rearrangement joins TRBV5-4 to TRBJ1-4; 8 bases map to TRBD1. Unmatched junction bases numbered 3, after V lost 0 bases and J lost 5 bases. The CDR3 spans 15 residues. From germline, CDR1 is SGHNT and CDR2 YYREEE (reference sequence).

The chain carries TRBV28 and TRBJ2-7; TRBD1 matches 9 bases. The CDR3 is made up of 15 amino acids. After removal of 6 bases from V and 3 bases from J, the junction contained 9 bases not matched to a gene. Germline V gene sequence: CDR1 MDHEN, CDR2 SYDVKM. The CDR3 here is CASSHGTGLRYEQYF. The CDR3 nucleotides are TGTGCCAGCAGCCACGGGACAGGGCTTCGCTACGAGCAGTACTTC. Drawing the rest from reference TRBV28 and TRBJ2-7, the complete variable domain is DVKVTQSSRYLVKRTGEKVFLECVQDMDHENMFWYRQDPGLGLRLIYFSYDVKMKEKGDIPEGYSVSREKKERFSLILESASTNQTSMYLCASSHGTGLRYEQYFGPGTRLTVT.

This chain connects TRBV18 to TRBJ1-1, with 8 positions matching TRBD1. J was trimmed by 3 bases and V by 6 bases; bases with no gene match: 12. The CDR3 covers 16 residues. Germline V CDR1 and CDR2: KGHSH, LQKENI. As DNA, the CDR3 is TGTGCCAGCTCGCCGCAGGGGGCGGGGATGTACACTGAAGCTTTCTTT. Translating it yields CASSPQGAGMYTEAFF.

This chain joins TRBV5-1 and TRBJ1-2; D is unresolved. The germline V and J ends were trimmed by 4 bases and 7 bases, with 20 bases remaining between them. Germline V gene sequence: CDR1 SGHRS, CDR2 YFSETQ. The CDR3 length is 15 residues. The CDR3 spells CASSPTATPPPGYTF. In DNA form, the CDR3 reads TGCGCCAGCAGCCCAACAGCGACCCCACCCCCTGGCTACACCTTC.

About this clone itself: The sample contains more than one DNA sequence encoding this CDR3. This rearrangement joins TRBV5-1 to TRBJ2-7, with 8 bases aligning to TRBD2. V was pared by 0 bases and J by 2 bases, with 1 base of the junction left unmatched. Germline V lookup: CDR1 SGHRS, CDR2 YFSETQ. This CDR3 is 14 amino acids long. The CDR3 reads CASSLGSGAYEQYF. The CDR3 region has the DNA TGCGCCAGCAGCTTGGGTAGCGGGGCCTACGAGCAGTACTTC.